These T cell receptor beta chains were read from a single sample in a study of radiation and T cells in renal cell carcinoma. The table came from immunoSEQ multiplex PCR; TCRdb's copy has only in-frame clones and leaves some out. There are tens of thousands of clones in the sample; around three quarters occur only once, and under 30% lies in the top ten. The input for sequencing was blood, taken from a patient whose treatment included radiotherapy and nephrectomy. These receptors were taken from a woman aged 70 to 79 with renal cell carcinoma. Each CDR3 is given with its conserved first and last residue. The D gene is left open where the match is weak. Clone size appears in some rows only: once, few, many, or a class for an expanded clone.

length	D	size	V	J	DNA	CDR3
13	NA	few	TRBV28	TRBJ1-1	TGTGCCGCAGTGGGGGAAGTAAGCACTGAAGCTTTCTTT	CAAVGEVSTEAFF
14	TRBD2	once	TRBV9	TRBJ2-5	TGTGCCAGCAGCAGCAGCGGGGGGCAAGAGACCCAGTACTTC	CASSSSGGQETQYF
16	TRBD1	NA	TRBV11-2	TRBJ2-7	TGTGCCAGCAGCTTAGAGGGTTATACCAGGGGGTACGAGCAGTACTTC	CASSLEGYTRGYEQYF
14	NA	few	TRBV19	TRBJ1-5	TGTGCCAGTACCCAGGGGAGGGTTGATCAGCCCCAGCATTTT	CASTQGRVDQPQHF
13	NA	NA	TRBV30	TRBJ2-6	TGTGCCTGGACCGGGACAGGGGCCAACGTCCTGACTTTC	CAWTGTGANVLTF
14	NA	NA	TRBV7-2	TRBJ2-7	TGTGCCAGCAGCTTAGATTCAGGGGGAGGCGAGCAGTACTTC	CASSLDSGGGEQYF
16	NA	NA	TRBV14	TRBJ2-1	TGTGCCAGCAGCCAACGACTCTGGGGGAGCACGGGGGAGCAGTTCTTC	CASSQRLWGSTGEQFF
15	TRBD1	once	TRBV4-1	TRBJ1-1	TGCGCCAGCAGCCGGGAGGGACAGATGAACACTGAAGCTTTCTTT	CASSREGQMNTEAFF
14	NA	NA	TRBV15	TRBJ1-2	TGTGCCACCAGCAGGTACAGGGAACAGCGAGGCTACACCTTC	CATSRYREQRGYTF
13	NA	few	TRBV30	TRBJ1-6	TGTGCCTGGAGTGTAGGGGATAATTCACCCCTCCACTTT	CAWSVGDNSPLHF
14	TRBD1	NA	TRBV9	TRBJ1-2	TGTGCCAGCAGCGGACAGGGGGCGCGCTATGGCTACACCTTC	CASSGQGARYGYTF
14	NA	NA	TRBV18	TRBJ1-2	TGTGCCAGCTCACCGGCTGACGCACACTATGGCTACACCTTC	CASSPADAHYGYTF
14	NA	NA	TRBV27	TRBJ2-7	TGTGCCAGCAGTAGCCTGGGCCCTCGCTACGAGCAGTACTTC	CASSSLGPRYEQYF
14	NA	NA	TRBV27	TRBJ2-4	TGTGCCAGCAGAACTGGACTAGCCAAAAACATTCAGTACTTC	CASRTGLAKNIQYF
11	NA	NA	TRBV2	TRBJ1-2	TGTGCCAGCACCGATCCCGGGAGCTACACCTTC	CASTDPGSYTF
15	TRBD2	NA	TRBV27	TRBJ2-7	TGTGCCAGCAGTCCTTTGGGAGCGGGAGTCTACGAGCAGTACTTC	CASSPLGAGVYEQYF
15	TRBD2	NA	TRBV29-1	TRBJ2-7	TGCAGCATACGACTAGCGGGGGGGCATCCCTACGAGCAGTACTTC	CSIRLAGGHPYEQYF
18	NA	NA	TRBV6-1	TRBJ2-5	TGTGCCAGCAGTGGAACTACCGGGACAAATCAAGTCCAAGAGACCCAGTACTTC	CASSGTTGTNQVQETQYF
14	TRBD2	NA	TRBV18	TRBJ2-5	TGTGCCAGCTCCCGGACTAGCGGCCAAGAGACCCAGTACTTC	CASSRTSGQETQYF
13	TRBD1	NA	TRBV29-1	TRBJ1-2	TGCAGCGTGTGGACAGGGGGGAACTATGGCTACACCTTC	CSVWTGGNYGYTF
19	NA	once	TRBV21-1	TRBJ2-3	TGTGCCAGCAGCAAAGTAACGGGCGGGAGGGCCCTCTTCCCAGATACGCAGTATTTT	CASSKVTGGRALFPDTQYF
10	NA	NA	TRBV20-1	TRBJ2-5	TGCAGTGCCCCGCGTGGGACCCAGTACTTC	CSAPRGTQYF
14	TRBD1	NA	TRBV6-6	TRBJ2-7	TGTGCCAGCAGTTACACTGACAGGGGCTACGAGCAGTACTTC	CASSYTDRGYEQYF
15	NA	few	TRBV7-2	TRBJ2-7	TGTGCCAGCAGCCTTTCCCGGGGGGCCCCCTACGAGCAGTACTTC	CASSLSRGAPYEQYF
20	TRBD1	NA	TRBV18	TRBJ2-6	TGTGCCAGCTCATTACGGGCCGGACAGGGGGCAGGAACTGGGGCCAACGTCCTGACTTTC	CASSLRAGQGAGTGANVLTF
14	NA	NA	TRBV4-2	TRBJ1-4	TGTGCCAGCAGCCAAGAAGGGGGGAGGGAAAAACTGTTTTTT	CASSQEGGREKLFF
14	NA	NA	TRBV2	TRBJ2-1	TGTGCCAGCAGTGAAACTAGGTCGGGCAATGAGCAGTTCTTC	CASSETRSGNEQFF
13	NA	once	TRBV27	TRBJ1-5	TGTGCCAGCAGCGAAACAGGTTATCAGCCCCAGCATTTT	CASSETGYQPQHF
14	TRBD1	NA	TRBV7-9	TRBJ1-1	TGTGCCAGCAGCTACGGACAGGAGAACACTGAAGCTTTCTTT	CASSYGQENTEAFF
14	NA	once	TRBV4-1	TRBJ2-1	TGCGCCAGCAGCCAAGATTATGGGACGTCCAAGCAGTTCTTC	CASSQDYGTSKQFF
15	NA	once	TRBV6-5	TRBJ2-1	TGTGCCAGCGGGGATACGCCCAGCTCCTACAATGAGCAGTTCTTC	CASGDTPSSYNEQFF
15	TRBD2	NA	TRBV5-1	TRBJ2-7	TGCGCCAGCAGCTCTACTAGCGGGCGTTCCTACGAGCAGTACTTC	CASSSTSGRSYEQYF
17	NA	once	TRBV10-3	TRBJ2-1	TGTGCCATCAGTGAGTCGGAAGGCGGGACCTCCTACAATGAGCAGTTCTTC	CAISESEGGTSYNEQFF
12	NA	NA	TRBV6-5	TRBJ2-3	TGTGCCAGCAGCGACCCCAGGGGTACGCAGTATTTT	CASSDPRGTQYF
14	TRBD1	NA	TRBV29-1	TRBJ1-1	TGCAGCGTTGGAACAGGGGGGTTGAACACTGAAGCTTTCTTT	CSVGTGGLNTEAFF
15	TRBD1	few	TRBV7-9	TRBJ1-2	TGTGCCAGCAGCTTATTAGGACAGGGAACCTATGGCTACACCTTC	CASSLLGQGTYGYTF
14	NA	NA	TRBV4-3	TRBJ1-5	TGCGCCAGCAGCCAAGAACCAGACAATCAGCCCCAGCATTTT	CASSQEPDNQPQHF
18	TRBD2	once	TRBV9	TRBJ2-2	TGTGCCAGCAGCGTAGCGCCAACTAGCGGGAGCGGCACCGGGGAGCTGTTTTTT	CASSVAPTSGSGTGELFF